This T cell receptor beta chain was recorded in a study of Graves' ophthalmopathy and Graves' hyperthyroidism. In its sample, this clonotype was seen many times. Its target is unknown. Study observations and caveats: Among expanded thyroid clonotypes above 0.001 frequency, most also occurred in blood.

The diagnosis combined clinical symptoms, thyroxine, TRAb, thyroid ultrasound and orbital computed tomography scans. TCR beta CDR3 regions were amplified from RNA transcripts. Investigators did first-round RT-PCR with HTBI primers, then second-round multiplex PCR. A single record per CDR3 protein comes from TCRdb applying MiXCR to the multiplex PCR reads. The sample consists of 360,000 or so distinct CDR3 sequences, around 19% of them appearing once. Sequencing was carried out using peripheral blood. The clonotype comes from a woman aged 18-30 years with Graves' ophthalmopathy.

The CDR3 here is CASSPWTSGDQETQYF. The CDR3 DNA reads TGTGCCAGCAGCCCATGGACTAGCGGAGATCAAGAGACCCAGTACTTC. V gene TRBV7-2 combines with J gene TRBJ2-5; 10 bases are shared with TRBD2. Germline V gene data show CDR1 as SGHTA and CDR2 as FQGNSA. This CDR3 comprises 16 residues. With 5 bases clipped from V and 2 bases from J, the junction kept 8 bases outside the gene matches.